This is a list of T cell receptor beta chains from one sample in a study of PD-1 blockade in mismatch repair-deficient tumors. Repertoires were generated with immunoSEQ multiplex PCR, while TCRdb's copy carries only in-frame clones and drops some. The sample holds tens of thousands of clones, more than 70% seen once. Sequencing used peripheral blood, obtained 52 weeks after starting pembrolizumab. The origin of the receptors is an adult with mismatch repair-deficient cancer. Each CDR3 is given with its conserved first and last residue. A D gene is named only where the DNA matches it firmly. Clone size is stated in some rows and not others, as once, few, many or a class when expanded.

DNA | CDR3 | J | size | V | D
TGTGCCAGCAGCCCGACAGGGGCGCGTTACAATGAGCAGTTCTTC | CASSPTGARYNEQFF | TRBJ2-1 | . | TRBV6-1 | TRBD1
TGTGCCAGCAGCTTAGAGGCCAGGGGGGATGAGCAGTTCTTC | CASSLEARGDEQFF | TRBJ2-1 | . | TRBV11-3 | .
TGTGCCTGGCAAGCAGGGGGATATGGTGAAGCTTTCTTT | CAWQAGGYGEAFF | TRBJ1-1 | . | TRBV30 | TRBD1
TGTGCCAGCTCCAGACAGGGCCGGGTAGATACGCAGTATTTT | CASSRQGRVDTQYF | TRBJ2-3 | . | TRBV13 | TRBD1
TGTGCCAGCAGCGTAGGTGGGACTAGCGGTCCCGGTGAGACCCAGTACTTC | CASSVGGTSGPGETQYF | TRBJ2-5 | . | TRBV9 | TRBD2
TGTGCCAGTAGTTCCCGGGGTTATAGCAATCAGCCCCAGCATTTT | CASSSRGYSNQPQHF | TRBJ1-5 | . | TRBV19 | .
TGTGCCAGCACCGAGCGGATCCAAGAGACCCAGTACTTC | CASTERIQETQYF | TRBJ2-5 | . | TRBV28 | .
TGTGCCAGCAGTTACTCGGAGACAGGGGTCTACGAGCAGTACTTC | CASSYSETGVYEQYF | TRBJ2-7 | . | TRBV6-6 | TRBD1
TGCGCCAGCAGCTTGTGGGGGGGCGCGTTGGAGACCCAGTACTTC | CASSLWGGALETQYF | TRBJ2-5 | . | TRBV5-1 | .
TGTGCCAGCAGCTTGGAAGGCCAGGGTAGGAGTCGCTACGAGCAGTACTTC | CASSLEGQGRSRYEQYF | TRBJ2-7 | . | TRBV5-6 | .
TGTGCCAGCAGTGAGGTAGGGCTAGCGAGGTACGAGCAGTACTTC | CASSEVGLARYEQYF | TRBJ2-7 | . | TRBV2 | .
TGTGCCAGCAGTTACAGAGCATCTAGCGGGGGCCACGAGCAGTACTTC | CASSYRASSGGHEQYF | TRBJ2-7 | . | TRBV6-5 | TRBD2
TGTGCCAGCAGCTTAGTTCTTGCCTACAATGAGCAGTTCTTC | CASSLVLAYNEQFF | TRBJ2-1 | . | TRBV11-2 | .
TGTGCCAGCAGTTTACGAAGAAATCAGCCCCAGCATTTT | CASSLRRNQPQHF | TRBJ1-5 | medium-sized | TRBV27 | .
TGTGCCAGCTCAAGGGGACAGGGAGCCTTTGGGGCTTTCTTT | CASSRGQGAFGAFF | TRBJ1-1 | few | TRBV18 | TRBD1
TGTGCCAGCAGTCCCGGGAGTACCTACAATGAGCAGTTCTTC | CASSPGSTYNEQFF | TRBJ2-1 | . | TRBV6-5 | .
TGCGCCAGCAGCCAAGTCACTAGCGTCACAGATACGCAGTATTTT | CASSQVTSVTDTQYF | TRBJ2-3 | . | TRBV4-1 | TRBD2
TGTGCCAGCAGCCCTCAATCTACCCAAGAGACCCAGTACTTC | CASSPQSTQETQYF | TRBJ2-5 | . | TRBV7-2 | .
TGTGCCAGCAGAGCCGGGACCAAAGGCTACGAGCAGTACTTC | CASRAGTKGYEQYF | TRBJ2-7 | once | TRBV7-6 | .
TGCGCCAGCAGCCAAGAACCCGAGGGCACAGATACGCAGTATTTT | CASSQEPEGTDTQYF | TRBJ2-3 | . | TRBV4-3 | .
TGTGCCAGCAGCTTACCCGGTTGGGACGAGCAGTACTTC | CASSLPGWDEQYF | TRBJ2-7 | . | TRBV7-8 | .
TGTGCCAGCAGCGTAGGTGCGGCCCCACAGGGTGAAAAACTGTTTTTT | CASSVGAAPQGEKLFF | TRBJ1-4 | once | TRBV9 | .
TGTGCCAGCAGCTTTCGCAGAAACACTGAAGCTTTCTTT | CASSFRRNTEAFF | TRBJ1-1 | . | TRBV7-2 | .
TGTGCCAGCAGCTTGGGGGGGCTCATTGAAGCTTTCTTT | CASSLGGLIEAFF | TRBJ1-1 | once | TRBV11-2 | .
TGTGCCAGCAGTTTGATAGGGGTCACCGGGGAGCTGTTTTTT | CASSLIGVTGELFF | TRBJ2-2 | . | TRBV28 | .
TGCGCCAGCAGCTTGGCGGGGAGCGGGAGACGGGAGCAGTACTTC | CASSLAGSGRREQYF | TRBJ2-7 | . | TRBV5-1 | TRBD2
TGCGCCAGCAGCGACTTAGGAGGGAGAGCTTCATCCGGGGAGCTGTTTTTT | CASSDLGGRASSGELFF | TRBJ2-2 | . | TRBV10-2 | .
TGCAGCGGGTATCAAGAGACCCAGTACTTC | CSGYQETQYF | TRBJ2-5 | . | TRBV29-1 | .
TGTGCCAGCAATATAGCGGGAGGGGCAGATACGCAGTATTTT | CASNIAGGADTQYF | TRBJ2-3 | . | TRBV2 | TRBD2
TGTGCCAGTAGTTCGGGGGGATATAATCAGCCCCAGCATTTT | CASSSGGYNQPQHF | TRBJ1-5 | . | TRBV19 | .
TGTGCCAGCCTCCTCGGGACAGGGGGCCAGAACACTGAAGCTTTCTTT | CASLLGTGGQNTEAFF | TRBJ1-1 | . | TRBV28 | TRBD1
TGTGCCAGCAGCTTAGGCGGGCCTTTGGGGGAGCAGTACTTC | CASSLGGPLGEQYF | TRBJ2-7 | once | TRBV7-2 | .
TGCGCCAGCAGCCAACTCGGGACAGCCCTTGACAATGAGCAGTTCTTC | CASSQLGTALDNEQFF | TRBJ2-1 | . | TRBV4-3 | TRBD1
TGTGCCAGCGGAAGACTAGCGGGAGTTAGGAATGAGCAGTTCTTC | CASGRLAGVRNEQFF | TRBJ2-1 | . | TRBV6-1 | TRBD2
TGTGCCAGCTCACCCAGGGACGCTAGGTTTGGTGGCTACACCTTC | CASSPRDARFGGYTF | TRBJ1-2 | . | TRBV18 | .
TGCGCCAGCAGCCACGAGACAGGGGCAACTTACGAGCAGTACTTC | CASSHETGATYEQYF | TRBJ2-7 | . | TRBV4-3 | TRBD1
TGCGCCAGCAGGAGGGGTTTAGACACTGAAGCTTTCTTT | CASRRGLDTEAFF | TRBJ1-1 | . | TRBV5-1 | .
TGTGCCAGCAGTGCTTCGAAAATGGAAACAGATACGCAGTATTTT | CASSASKMETDTQYF | TRBJ2-3 | . | TRBV6-6 | .
TGTGCCAGCAGCTTAAACAGGGGCACTGAAGCTTTCTTT | CASSLNRGTEAFF | TRBJ1-1 | . | TRBV11-3 | TRBD1
TGTGCCAGCAGCTCCGGACTAGCGGGTTCTAGCACAGATACGCAGTATTTT | CASSSGLAGSSTDTQYF | TRBJ2-3 | . | TRBV13 | TRBD2
TGTGCCAGCAGCCCTAGCGGGCTCTACGAGCAGTACTTC | CASSPSGLYEQYF | TRBJ2-7 | . | TRBV7-9 | TRBD2
TGTGCCTGGAGTGTGGGCGGGACGGGTACATACTTC | CAWSVGGTGTYF | TRBJ2-7 | few | TRBV30 | .
TGTGCCAGCAGCTGGGGTGGAGGTGGGAGCGGCCATGAGCAGTTCTTC | CASSWGGGGSGHEQFF | TRBJ2-1 | . | TRBV11-3 | .
TGTGCCAGCAGCTTAGAGGGGAGAAGAACAGATACGCAGTATTTT | CASSLEGRRTDTQYF | TRBJ2-3 | . | TRBV7-8 | .
TGTGCCAGCAGCCAAGATTTTTCCGCGGGCGAAGCTTTCTTT | CASSQDFSAGEAFF | TRBJ1-1 | . | TRBV14 | .
TGTGCCAGCAGCGACTGGAACACTGAAGCTTTCTTT | CASSDWNTEAFF | TRBJ1-1 | . | TRBV11-3 | .
TGTGCCAGCAGCGGACAGGGTAACTATGGCTACACCTTC | CASSGQGNYGYTF | TRBJ1-2 | . | TRBV5-4 | TRBD1
TGTGCCAGCAGCTTATCCAGCGAGCAGTACTTC | CASSLSSEQYF | TRBJ2-7 | . | TRBV11-2 | .
TGCGCCAGCAGCCAAGATCACTTACAGGGAGGGTACGAGCAGTACTTC | CASSQDHLQGGYEQYF | TRBJ2-7 | . | TRBV4-3 | .
TGTGCCACCCATCATGGAGATACGCAGTATTTT | CATHHGDTQYF | TRBJ2-3 | . | TRBV10-3 | .
TGTGCCAGCAGCCCACCGGGACTAGTTCTCTATGAGCAGTTCTTC | CASSPPGLVLYEQFF | TRBJ2-1 | . | TRBV7-9 | TRBD2
TGCGCCAGCAGACCCCGACAGGGCGTGCATACCGAAGCTTTCTTT | CASRPRQGVHTEAFF | TRBJ1-1 | . | TRBV23-1 | TRBD1
TGTGCCAGCAGCTTAGCATACGGGACGACGGAGACCCAGTACTTC | CASSLAYGTTETQYF | TRBJ2-5 | . | TRBV7-2 | .
TGCGCCAGCAGCTTGGGCCGGGGGCCGGGGAATGTCCATGAGCAGTTCTTC | CASSLGRGPGNVHEQFF | TRBJ2-1 | . | TRBV5-1 | .
TGTGCCAGCGGAGGACAGGGGGCGGGTAATGAGCAGTTCTTC | CASGGQGAGNEQFF | TRBJ2-1 | . | TRBV5-4 | TRBD1
TGTGCCAGCAGCCCGGACGGACCCGCCAATGAGCAGTTCTTC | CASSPDGPANEQFF | TRBJ2-1 | . | TRBV5-6 | .
TGTGCCAGCAGTCTCGACCCGGCCGGGGAGCTGTTTTTT | CASSLDPAGELFF | TRBJ2-2 | once | TRBV28 | .
TGTGCCAGCAGCCCAGGTATAGAGACCCAGTACTTC | CASSPGIETQYF | TRBJ2-5 | . | TRBV11-2 | .
TGTGCCAGCAGCTTCCGAAGCGGGAACCCCCACAATGAGCAGTTCTTC | CASSFRSGNPHNEQFF | TRBJ2-1 | . | TRBV11-3 | TRBD2
TGTGCCAGCAGCTTGGTGGTTGGGGACAGCGCGTACTATGGCTACACCTTC | CASSLVVGDSAYYGYTF | TRBJ1-2 | . | TRBV5-6 | TRBD1